A selection of T cell receptor beta chains follows, all from one sample in a study of blood T cell repertoires in COVID-19. The table came from immunoSEQ multiplex PCR; TCRdb's copy has only in-frame clones and leaves some out. The sample yields about 400,000 clones, approximately 91% seen once. Material: PBMCs or T cells enriched from blood (not recorded which). Every receptor here comes from a woman in her thirties or forties with acute COVID-19. Each CDR3 is given with its conserved first and last residue. The D gene is left open where the match is weak. Only part of the rows carry a size: once, few, many, or a class if the clone is expanded.

size,V,D,J,CDR3,DNA
once,TRBV30,NA,TRBJ2-7,CAWSVGHLYEQYF,TGTGCCTGGAGTGTGGGACACCTCTACGAGCAGTACTTC
NA,TRBV6-1,TRBD1,TRBJ2-1,CASSDRTGTGGEQFF,TGTGCCAGCAGTGACCGGACCGGGACAGGGGGTGAGCAGTTCTTC
once,TRBV10-1,TRBD2,TRBJ2-3,CASMTSGGAGGTDTQYF,TGCGCCAGCATGACTAGCGGGGGGGCCGGGGGCACAGATACGCAGTATTTT
NA,TRBV5-1,NA,TRBJ1-1,CASSPSGAVNTEAFF,TGCGCCAGCAGTCCCTCCGGAGCGGTGAACACTGAAGCTTTCTTT
NA,TRBV6-5,TRBD1,TRBJ2-1,CASSSSLGTGGNEQFF,TGTGCCAGCAGTTCCTCCCTGGGGACAGGGGGAAATGAGCAGTTCTTC
NA,TRBV5-4,TRBD2,TRBJ2-5,CASFATPRGGGETQYF,TGTGCCAGCTTCGCCACTCCGCGGGGGGGTGGGGAGACCCAGTACTTC
NA,TRBV3-1/TRBV3-2,TRBD1,TRBJ1-6,CASSQGTGNSPLHF,TGTGCCAGCAGCCAAGGGACAGGGAATTCACCCCTCCACTTT
NA,TRBV5-1,NA,TRBJ1-5,CASSVDINQPQHF,TGCGCCAGCAGCGTTGACATTAATCAGCCCCAGCATTTT
NA,TRBV2,NA,TRBJ1-2,CASRLGSHKGYGYTF,TGTGCCAGCAGATTAGGTAGTCACAAGGGGTATGGCTACACCTTC
NA,TRBV27,NA,TRBJ2-5,CASSSLASQETQYF,TGTGCCAGCAGTTCCCTAGCCTCCCAAGAGACCCAGTACTTC
NA,TRBV5-1,NA,TRBJ2-7,CASGHDRARGEQYF,TGCGCCAGCGGCCACGACAGGGCGCGGGGCGAGCAGTACTTC
NA,TRBV7-6,NA,TRBJ2-2,CASSPVAVGELFF,TGTGCCAGCAGCCCGGTAGCGGTCGGGGAGCTGTTTTTT
NA,TRBV25-1,NA,TRBJ1-6,CASSESQTYNSPLHF,TGTGCCAGCAGTGAATCCCAGACTTATAATTCACCCCTCCACTTT
NA,TRBV29-1,TRBD1,TRBJ2-1,CSVEVRQGGEQFF,TGCAGCGTTGAAGTTCGACAGGGTGGTGAGCAGTTCTTC
NA,TRBV7-2,NA,TRBJ2-7,CASSLVPRDYEQYF,TGTGCCAGCAGCTTAGTGCCCAGGGACTACGAGCAGTACTTC
NA,TRBV5-1,TRBD2,TRBJ2-7,CASSLSGGSSYEQYF,TGCGCCAGCAGCTTGTCGGGGGGGAGCTCCTACGAGCAGTACTTC
NA,TRBV5-4,TRBD1,TRBJ2-2,CASSLQTGGGTGELFF,TGTGCCAGCAGCTTGCAGACAGGGGGAGGCACCGGGGAGCTGTTTTTT
once,TRBV2,NA,TRBJ2-5,CASSEALGSQETQYF,TGTGCCAGCAGTGAAGCGCTTGGCAGTCAAGAGACCCAGTACTTC
NA,TRBV2,NA,TRBJ1-6,CASSTVGLYNSPLHF,TGTGCCAGCAGTACGGTGGGGCTGTATAATTCACCCCTCCACTTT
NA,TRBV6-4,TRBD1,TRBJ1-1,CASRTGTGAEAFF,TGTGCCAGCAGGACCGGGACAGGGGCTGAAGCTTTCTTT
NA,TRBV10-3,TRBD1,TRBJ2-5,CAISPGTGGETQYF,TGTGCCATCAGCCCCGGGACAGGGGGAGAGACCCAGTACTTC
once,TRBV30,NA,TRBJ1-2,CAWSVPGGGYTF,TGTGCCTGGAGTGTCCCCGGGGGTGGCTACACCTTC